Sequencing of this T cell receptor (beta chain) was carried out in a study of shared clonotypes between healthy human individuals. As for the study in general: Used for every donor were three CD4 naive, three CD4 memory, two CD8 naive and one CD8 memory plate. Points from the study as a whole: Compared with memory subsets, naive subsets generally had larger estimated richness.

Germline CDR1 reads MNHEY; CDR2 reads SMNVEV (reference sequence). The CDR3 is made up of 14 amino acids. Trimming took 2 bases from V and 4 from J, leaving 11 bases between them. A few counts support this clone. The antigen remains unidentified. Naive CD8 cells lacked CD45RO and underwent positive selection for CCR7, leaving out terminally differentiated effector memory CD45RA+ cells. Clones were read by immunoSEQ multiplex PCR, and TCRdb kept only the in-frame ones, dropping some. The data hold about 2.1 million clones, with just over 90% observed a single time. The source material was naive CD8+ T cells from PBMCs. This chain links TRBV27 with TRBJ1-2; D not certain. This sequence originates from a man younger than 35 in good health. Some clones in this sample may be carry-over from other donors' samples. The chain's CDR3 is CASSLNPGLYGYTF. For the CDR3, the DNA is TGTGCCAGCAGTTTAAACCCCGGACTCTATGGCTACACCTTC.